This TCR beta chain was recorded in a study of blood T cell repertoires in COVID-19. Here immunoSEQ multiplex PCR was the method, and the copy in TCRdb shows in-frame clones only, minus some. Of approximately 170,000 clones in the sample, over 80% were seen once. This TCR was sampled from a man in his 70s who had recovered from COVID-19. The sequenced sample was peripheral blood.

The CDR3 reads CASSVWTGGNTGELFF. CDR3 DNA sequence: TGTGCCAGCAGCGTTTGGACAGGGGGCAACACCGGGGAGCTGTTTTTT. The chain uses TRBV9 and TRBJ2-2, with TRBD1 identical over 11 bases. Germline trimming cut 2 bases from V and 2 bases from J; bases unmatched to any gene: 2. CDR1 and CDR2 from the germline V gene are SGDLS and YYNGEE. The CDR3 loop spans 16 amino acids. Based on the CDR3 plus reference TRBV9 and TRBJ2-2, the full variable domain is DSGVTQTPKHLITATGQRVTLRCSPRSGDLSVYWYQQSLDQGLQFLIQYYNGEERAKGNILERFSAQQFPDLHSELNLSSLELGDSALYFCASSVWTGGNTGELFFGEGSRLTVL.